A single sample gave rise to the 10 T cell receptor beta chains below, sequenced in a study of control samples from healthy donors and cancer patients. Generated by immunoSEQ multiplex PCR, the TCRdb table keeps only in-frame clones and is missing some. The profile shows 95,000 to 150,000 clones, around 86% of them singletons. The sample taken for sequencing was blood. These receptors all stem from a man aged 35 to 55 in good health.

J is TRBJ1-3 and V is TRBV7-9; 9 bases map to TRBD1. V lost 6 bases to trimming and J lost 4 bases; unmatched junction nucleotides: 4. The V gene's germline CDR1 is SEHNR and CDR2 FQNEAQ (reference sequence). This CDR3 has 14 amino acids. As DNA, the CDR3 is TGTGCCAGCAGTCGCACAGGGGGCGGAAACACCATATATTTT. Translated, it gives CASSRTGGGNTIYF. Full variable domain (rest looked up from reference TRBV7-9 and TRBJ1-3): DTGVSQNPRHKITKRGQNVTFRCDPISEHNRLYWYRQTLGQGPEFLTYFQNEAQLEKSRLLSDRFSAERPKGSFSTLEIQRTEQGDSAMYLCASSRTGGGNTIYFGEGSWLTVV.

The chain couples TRBV29-1 to TRBJ1-3, with 7 bases matching TRBD1. This CDR3 comprises 15 residues. V was clipped by 4 bases and J by 0 bases; unmatched bases: 6. Looked up from germline, CDR1 is SQVTM and CDR2 is ANQGSEA. The CDR3 reads CSVGGQSNSGNTIYF. The DNA for the CDR3 is TGCAGCGTTGGGGGACAGAGCAACTCTGGAAACACCATATATTTT.

This clone was seen once. The genes are TRBV6-2 or TRBV6-3 and TRBJ1-1, with 9 bases identical to TRBD1. Germline V gene lookup returns CDR1 MNHEY and CDR2 SVGEGT. V gave up 6 bases and J gave up 4 bases; unmatched junction bases: 9. The CDR3 spans 15 residues. The DNA for the CDR3 is TGTGCCAGCAGCCCACTGGGACAGGGTCTCACTGAAGCTTTCTTT. Protein product: CASSPLGQGLTEAFF.

The chain uses TRBV6-1 and TRBJ2-3; the D gene is possibly TRBD2 (5 bases). From germline, CDR1 is MNHNS and CDR2 SASEGT. With 3 bases removed from V and 2 bases from J, the gap between germline ends came to 15 bases. This CDR3 comprises 16 residues. The CDR3 region is CASSERSGSNTDTQYF. The CDR3 DNA is TGTGCCAGCAGTGAGAGATCTGGGAGTAACACAGATACGCAGTATTTT.

J is TRBJ1-1 and V is TRBV5-1; 8 nucleotides align to TRBD1. Germline CDR1 reads SGHRS; CDR2 reads YFSETQ. The CDR3 spans 14 residues. Trimming removed 3 bases from V and 1 base from J; junction bases left unmatched: 2. CDR3 in amino acids: CASSSGQENTEAFF. The CDR3 region has the DNA TGCGCCAGCAGCTCGGGACAGGAGAACACTGAAGCTTTCTTT. Using reference TRBV5-1 and TRBJ1-1 for the parts outside the CDR3, the full variable domain is KAGVTQTPRYLIKTRGQQVTLSCSPISGHRSVSWYQQTPGQGLQFLFEYFSETQRNKGNFPGRFSGRQFSNSRSEMNVSTLELGDSALYLCASSSGQENTEAFFGQGTRLTVV.

The V and J genes are TRBV7-2 and TRBJ1-2; no definite D call. The ends were cut back, 0 bases at V and 4 bases at J, with 6 bases in the middle. From germline, CDR1 is SGHTA and CDR2 FQGNSA. The CDR3 spans 13 residues. The CDR3 spells CASSLAVSYGYTF. The CDR3 DNA reads as TGTGCCAGCAGCTTAGCTGTGTCCTATGGCTACACCTTC.

The chain recombines TRBV4-1 with TRBJ1-5; D unclear. Germline V gene sequence: CDR1 MGHRA, CDR2 YSYEKL. V was shortened by 4 bases and J by 0 bases, with 10 bases between the two germline ends. This CDR3 comprises 15 residues. CDR3 protein: CASSPVAVSNQPQHF. The CDR3 bases are TGCGCCAGCAGCCCAGTGGCAGTTAGCAATCAGCCCCAGCATTTT.

The V and J genes are TRBV6-5 and TRBJ1-2, with 9 bases that match TRBD1. Germline loops: CDR1 MNHEY, CDR2 SVGAGI. Germline trimming cut 7 bases from V and 8 bases from J; bases unmatched to any gene: 8. CDR3 length: 13 residues. The CDR3 sequence: CASTVTGGVGYTF. The CDR3, as DNA: TGTGCCAGCACTGTGACAGGGGGAGTCGGCTACACCTTC.

The rearrangement joins TRBV6-1 to TRBJ2-5; D call uncertain. In germline, CDR1 is MNHNS, CDR2 SASEGT. This CDR3 is built from 10 residues. V dropped 2 bases and J dropped 13 bases, with 8 bases sitting between them. The CDR3 sequence: CASSELVPYF. DNA for the CDR3: TGTGCCAGCAGTGAATTGGTCCCGTACTTC.

The gene calls are TRBV4-1 and TRBJ1-2, with a possible D match to TRBD1 (5 bases). V lost 1 base to trimming and J lost 8 bases, with 26 bases between them. CDR3 length equals 18 residues. Germline CDR1 MGHRA, CDR2 YSYEKL. The CDR3 loop reads CASSQVRRETEVTRGYTF. CDR3 sequence (DNA): TGCGCCAGCAGCCAAGTTCGGAGAGAGACAGAGGTTACTCGCGGCTACACCTTC.